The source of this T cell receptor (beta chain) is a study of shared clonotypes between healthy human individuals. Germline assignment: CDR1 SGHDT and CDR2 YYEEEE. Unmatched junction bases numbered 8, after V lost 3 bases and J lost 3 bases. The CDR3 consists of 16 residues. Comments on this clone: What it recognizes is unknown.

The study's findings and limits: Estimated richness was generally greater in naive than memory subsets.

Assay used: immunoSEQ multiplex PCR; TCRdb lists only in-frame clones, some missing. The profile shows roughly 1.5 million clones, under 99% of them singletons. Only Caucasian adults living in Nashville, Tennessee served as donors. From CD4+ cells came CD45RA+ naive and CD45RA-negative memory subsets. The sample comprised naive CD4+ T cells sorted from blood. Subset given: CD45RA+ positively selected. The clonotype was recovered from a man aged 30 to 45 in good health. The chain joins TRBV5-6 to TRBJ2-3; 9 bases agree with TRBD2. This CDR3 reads CASSSTSGYRTDTQYF. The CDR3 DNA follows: TGTGCCAGCAGCTCGACTAGCGGATACCGGACAGATACGCAGTATTTT.